This TCR beta chain comes out of a study of T cell repertoires in cytomegalovirus infection. Study context: CMV infection and matching HLA type were both indicated by public TCR beta signatures.

V was pared by 5 bases and J by 2 bases, with 7 bases of the junction left unmatched. The CDR3 totals 15 residues. From germline, CDR1 is MNHEY and CDR2 SVGEGT. The table lists this clonotype with a few counts. The antigen is undetermined. TCRdb re-called the reads through MiXCR, storing one row per CDR3 protein. This sample has roughly 990,000 distinct CDR3 sequences; under 40% occur once, and the top ten carry roughly 12%. The chain joins TRBV6-2 or TRBV6-3 to TRBJ2-7; 9 nucleotides line up with TRBD2. The receptor was isolated from a human donor in good health (CMV status not recorded). Some clones in this sample may be carry-over from other donors' samples. The sequencing used cultured CD8+ T cells from PBMCs, collected from culture after CMV antigen stimulation. The CDR3 is CASSALAGEPYEQYF. In DNA, the CDR3 is TGTGCCAGCAGTGCGTTAGCGGGGGAGCCCTACGAGCAGTACTTC.